The next 26 T cell receptor beta chains were all read from a single sample in a study of cytomegalovirus exposure and HLA in healthy donors. Primers included in the PCR were 60 Vbeta and 13 Jbeta primers. Data came from immunoSEQ multiplex PCR; TCRdb stores just in-frame clones and leaves some out. Among roughly 150,000 clones listed, less than 10% were seen once. The sample consisted of PBMCs. The source of these receptors is a male donor in good health and CMV-seronegative.

CDR3 coding DNA: TGCGCCAGCAGCTTGGGCAGGTTGAACACTGAAGCTTTCTTT. Its translation is CASSLGRLNTEAFF. The chain has TRBV5-1 and TRBJ1-1; unclear D gene. The CDR3 spans 14 residues. Germline values: CDR1 SGHRS, CDR2 YFSETQ. Trimming cost V 0 bases and J 0 bases, with 6 bases left between them.

This clone appeared a few times. The rearrangement joins TRBV6-6 to TRBJ1-2; 9 nucleotides agree with TRBD1. V lost 5 bases and J lost 2; bases outside the gene matches: 9. The germline V gene encodes CDR1 MNHNY and CDR2 SVGAGI (reference sequence). The CDR3 length is 16 residues. In nucleotides, the CDR3 is TGTGCCAGCAGTAAAGGACAGGGGAGCGCAAACTATGGCTACACCTTC. Its protein is CASSKGQGSANYGYTF.

This clone was observed a handful of times. CDR3 sequence reads: CASSRGRNTEAFF. The CDR3 DNA follows: TGCGCCAGCAGCAGGGGCCGAAACACTGAAGCTTTCTTT. The V gene is TRBV5-1, the J gene TRBJ1-1; weak D call: TRBD1 (5 bases). The CDR3 is 13 residues long. V lost 4 bases, J lost 2 bases, and 9 bases lay in between. CDR1 is SGHRS and CDR2 is YFSETQ in the germline V gene. Full variable domain (remainder filled in from reference TRBV5-1 and TRBJ1-1): KAGVTQTPRYLIKTRGQQVTLSCSPISGHRSVSWYQQTPGQGLQFLFEYFSETQRNKGNFPGRFSGRQFSNSRSEMNVSTLELGDSALYLCASSRGRNTEAFFGQGTRLTVV.

The CDR3 loop reads CATSRGLYNSPLHF. CDR3 sequence (DNA): TGTGCCACCAGCCGGGGTCTCTATAATTCACCCCTCCACTTT. The V call is TRBV15, the J call TRBJ1-6; the D is unclear. The CDR3 is made up of 14 amino acids. V was cut by 5 bases and J by 3 bases, with 8 bases left in between. CDR1 is LNHNV and CDR2 is YYDKDF in the germline V gene (reference sequence).

The rearrangement links TRBV11-3 to TRBJ2-5, with D possibly TRBD1 on 5 matching bases. With the DNA end fitting TRBJ2-7 better, the J assignment may be wrong. This CDR3 comprises 17 residues. Germline V lookup: CDR1 SGHNT, CDR2 YENEEA. The CDR3 region is CASSLDQAGPSSYEQYF. The CDR3 region has the DNA TGTGCCAGCAGCTTAGATCAGGCAGGGCCGAGCTCCTACGAGCAGTACTTC.

This sequence joins TRBV6-5 and TRBJ1-2; 12 nucleotides match TRBD1. Germline V gives CDR1 MNHEY, CDR2 SVGAGI. The ends lost 4 bases at V and 2 bases at J; junction bases unmatched: 5. The CDR3 runs to 16 residues. CDR3 in DNA: TGTGCCAGCAGTTTCGCCGGGACAGGGGGCAACTATGGCTACACCTTC. Its protein is CASSFAGTGGNYGYTF.

The chain couples TRBV6-1 to TRBJ1-3, with 10 nucleotides matching TRBD1. V shed 3 bases and J 7 bases; nucleotides not matched to a gene: 0. This CDR3 is built from 13 residues. Per the germline V gene, CDR1 is MNHNS and CDR2 is SASEGT. The CDR3 DNA is TGTGCCAGCAGTGAGGGACAGGGGAACACCATATATTTT. Amino acid sequence: CASSEGQGNTIYF.

This clone occurred a few times. This chain uses TRBV27 with TRBJ1-6, with D perhaps TRBD1 (5 bases). Germline V gives CDR1 MNHEY, CDR2 SMNVEV (reference sequence). This CDR3 region has 16 residues. Trimming left V 5 bases short and J 6 bases short, with 17 bases between. The CDR3 reads CASSPSGGVGNSPLHF. The CDR3 DNA is TGTGCCAGCAGTCCCTCCGGGGGGGTCGGTAATTCACCCCTCCACTTT.

In this sample, this clone turned up a few times. V usage is TRBV7-9 and J usage is TRBJ2-1, with 9 bases lining up with TRBD2. CDR3 size: 16 residues. Germline assignment: CDR1 SEHNR and CDR2 FQNEAQ (reference sequence). Trimming at V came to 5 bases and at J to 0 bases, leaving 5 bases not matched to a gene. The CDR3, as DNA: TGTGCCAGCAGCCCCAGTAGCGGGGGCTCCTACAATGAGCAGTTCTTC. Amino acid sequence: CASSPSSGGSYNEQFF.

The table lists this clone with a few counts. The junction differs from germline at one of its ends, possibly a read error. The chain couples TRBV5-1 to TRBJ1-3; 7 bases map to TRBD1. This CDR3 spans 14 amino acids. Germline CDR1 is SGHRS and CDR2 is YFSETQ. CDR3 sequence (DNA): TGCGCCTGCAGCCCCGGGACAGCTGGAAACACCATATATTTT. Amino acids: CACSPGTAGNTIYF.

The rearrangement links TRBV9 to TRBJ2-3; TRBD1 might be the D (6 bases). V shed 0 bases and J shed 1 base, with 9 bases lying between them. The CDR3 totals 15 residues. The germline gives CDR1 SGDLS, CDR2 YYNGEE. In DNA, the CDR3 is TGTGCCAGCAGCGTAGAGGACAGCCGCACAGATACGCAGTATTTT. It translates to CASSVEDSRTDTQYF.

This clone was counted only a few times. The rearrangement joins TRBV6-5 to TRBJ1-5; possible D gene TRBD1, 6 bases. Looked up from germline, CDR1 is MNHEY and CDR2 is SVGAGI. The CDR3 is 13 residues long. The ends were cut back, 5 bases at V and 7 bases at J, with 12 bases in the middle. The CDR3 region has the DNA TGTGCCAGCAGTGTACAGGGTCGCCAGCCCCAGCATTTT. Translating gives CASSVQGRQPQHF.

The chain has TRBV9 and TRBJ2-1; the match to TRBD2 covers 8 bases. CDR1 SGDLS and CDR2 YYNGEE come from the germline V gene. CDR3 length: 15 residues. Losses at the gene ends were 2 bases for V and 3 bases for J; bases not matched to a gene: 4. Here the CDR3 reads CASSVSGDFYNEQFF. In DNA form, the CDR3 reads TGTGCCAGCAGCGTTAGCGGGGACTTCTACAATGAGCAGTTCTTC.

This chain joins TRBV19 and TRBJ2-2, with TRBD1 matching over 12 bases. This CDR3 comprises 14 residues. CDR1 and CDR2 from the germline V gene are LNHDA and SQIVND (reference sequence). Losses at the gene ends were 6 bases for V and 6 bases for J; bases not matched to a gene: 2. CDR3 loop: CASRGTGGSGELFF. The DNA for the CDR3 is TGTGCCAGTAGGGGGACAGGGGGCTCCGGGGAGCTGTTTTTT.

This clone was counted between two and nine times. The CDR3: CASSQPGQRYNEQFF. CDR3 nucleotide sequence: TGTGCCAGCAGCCAGCCGGGACAGAGATACAATGAGCAGTTCTTC. The chain links TRBV4-2 to TRBJ2-1, with 7 positions matching TRBD1. The trim removed 3 bases at V and 4 bases at J, leaving 6 bases unmatched. The germline gives CDR1 LGHNA, CDR2 YNFKEQ. The CDR3 extends over 15 amino acids.

The chain employs TRBV29-1 and TRBJ2-7; TRBD1 aligns across 9 bases. From germline, CDR1 is SQVTM and CDR2 ANQGSEA. The CDR3 covers 14 residues. V shed 6 bases, J shed 3 bases, and the junction held 9 bases outside the gene matches. This chain's CDR3 is CSVAGDREGYEQYF. CDR3 coding DNA: TGCAGCGTAGCAGGGGACAGGGAGGGCTACGAGCAGTACTTC.

The DNA for the CDR3 is TGTGCCAGCAGTTACCTTGGCAGCGGCTCTGGAAACACCATATATTTT. Protein sequence: CASSYLGSGSGNTIYF. V gene TRBV6-6 combines with J gene TRBJ1-3; D is ambiguous. V was trimmed by 2 bases and J by 0 bases, leaving 11 bases between them. The germline V gene has CDR1 MNHNY and CDR2 SVGAGI (reference sequence). This CDR3 has 16 amino acids.

The chain employs TRBV11-2 and TRBJ2-2; D might be TRBD2 (5 bases). There are 15 residues in the CDR3. The V gene lost 4 bases and the J gene lost 0 bases, with 9 bases spanning the gap. Germline assignment: CDR1 SGHAT and CDR2 FQNNGV. This chain's CDR3 is CASSSGLTNTGELFF. The CDR3 DNA is TGTGCCAGCAGCTCCGGACTGACGAACACCGGGGAGCTGTTTTTT.

This clone was detected a few times. V is TRBV5-1 and J is TRBJ1-3; D is possibly TRBD1 (6 bases). The CDR3 has 14 residues. Germline V gene lookup returns CDR1 SGHRS and CDR2 YFSETQ. V lost 4 bases and J lost 8, with 16 bases in between. This CDR3 reads CASSPMTGWDTIYF. As DNA, the CDR3 is TGCGCCAGCAGCCCGATGACAGGCTGGGACACCATATATTTT.

There are a few counts of this clone. The genes are TRBV6-5 and TRBJ1-1, with TRBD1 identical over 8 bases. The CDR3 sequence is 13 residues long. V shed 5 bases, J shed 10 bases, and the junction held 9 bases outside the gene matches. The germline gives CDR1 MNHEY, CDR2 SVGAGI. The CDR3 spells CASSPQGVGRAFF. The CDR3 DNA sequence: TGTGCCAGCAGTCCACAGGGGGTTGGTCGAGCTTTCTTT.

This clone came up a few times. The rearrangement links TRBV29-1 to TRBJ1-1; 7 bases are a match to TRBD1. Germline CDR1 and CDR2: SQVTM and ANQGSEA. J was trimmed by 2 bases and V by 5 bases; bases with no gene match: 5. CDR3 size: 13 residues. CDR3 sequence (DNA): TGCAGCGTTCAGACAGGGATTAACACTGAAGCTTTCTTT. Protein: CSVQTGINTEAFF.

The CDR3 region has the DNA TGTGCCAGCAGTCCGGGGAGGCCCTACGAGCAGTACTTC. Protein sequence: CASSPGRPYEQYF. The chain combines TRBV28 with TRBJ2-7; D is possibly TRBD2 (6 bases). This CDR3 is built from 13 residues. Germline CDR1 reads MDHEN; CDR2 reads SYDVKM. V lost 5 bases, J lost 2 bases, and 10 bases lay in between.

There are a few counts of this clone. The rearrangement links TRBV11-3 to TRBJ2-3, with D tentatively TRBD1 (5 bases). Trimming left V 5 bases short and J 6 bases short, with 15 bases between. The CDR3 spans 14 residues. CDR1 SGHNT and CDR2 YENEEA come from the germline V gene. In DNA, the CDR3 is TGTGCCAGCAGCCAGGGTGAGGTTGGTGATACGCAGTATTTT. It yields the protein CASSQGEVGDTQYF.

This chain uses TRBV18 with TRBJ1-5; D is perhaps TRBD1 (6 bases). Trimming took off 3 bases at V and 7 bases at J, with 13 bases between the two ends. The CDR3 is 14 amino acids. Germline V gene sequence: CDR1 KGHSH, CDR2 LQKENI. The CDR3 coding sequence is TGTGCCAGCTCACCCTACAGGGTCGGCCAGCCCCAGCATTTT. Protein sequence: CASSPYRVGQPQHF.

The chain combines TRBV2 with TRBJ1-2; weak D call: TRBD1 (5 bases). The germline V and J ends were trimmed by 10 bases and 5 bases, with 14 bases remaining between them. Germline V lookup: CDR1 SNHLY, CDR2 FYNNEI. This CDR3 has 12 residues. In DNA, the CDR3 is TGTGCCACAGGGCCCTCCTCTTATGGCTACACCTTC. Amino acid sequence: CATGPSSYGYTF.

This chain uses TRBV30 with TRBJ2-3; D is uncertain. Per germline, CDR1 GTSNPN and CDR2 SVGIG (reference sequence). The CDR3 runs to 12 residues. Trimming took off 3 bases at V and 0 bases at J, with 4 bases between the two ends. CDR3: CAWSGSTDTQYF. The CDR3 DNA reads TGTGCCTGGAGCGGGAGCACAGATACGCAGTATTTT.